The source of this T cell receptor (beta chain) is a study of early T cells in non-severe SARS-CoV-2 infection. Whole-study context: Chains from this unsorted whole-blood bulk RNA could not be paired. Study-wide results and limits: VDJdb matches were skewed toward anti-spike CD8 T cell responses.

The ends lost 7 bases at V and 2 bases at J; junction bases unmatched: 7. In germline, CDR1 is SNHLY, CDR2 FYNNEI. The CDR3 extends over 15 amino acids. The library protocol tagged individual cDNA molecules with unique molecular identifiers. TCRdb reanalysed the 5' RACE reads using MiXCR and keeps one entry per CDR3 protein. The profile covers fewer than 100,000 distinct CDR3 sequences, with about 13% appearing a single time and around 2% taken by the ten largest. Ten or more counts support this clonotype. Antigen: not known. Sequences were obtained from whole blood. The sequence was collected from an adult who was a healthcare worker with PCR-confirmed SARS-CoV-2 infection or an uninfected control (not recorded which). This chain joins TRBV2 and TRBJ2-2; 7 bases agree with TRBD1. The CDR3: CASKLGQANTGELFF. The CDR3 nucleotides read TGTGCCAGCAAACTCGGACAGGCTAACACCGGGGAGCTGTTTTTT. The complete variable domain, with remaining parts taken from reference TRBV2 and TRBJ2-2, reads EPEVTQTPSHQVTQMGQEVILRCVPISNHLYFYWYRQILGQKVEFLVSFYNNEISEKSEIFDDQFSVERPDGSNFTLKIRSTKLEDSAMYFCASKLGQANTGELFFGEGSRLTVL.